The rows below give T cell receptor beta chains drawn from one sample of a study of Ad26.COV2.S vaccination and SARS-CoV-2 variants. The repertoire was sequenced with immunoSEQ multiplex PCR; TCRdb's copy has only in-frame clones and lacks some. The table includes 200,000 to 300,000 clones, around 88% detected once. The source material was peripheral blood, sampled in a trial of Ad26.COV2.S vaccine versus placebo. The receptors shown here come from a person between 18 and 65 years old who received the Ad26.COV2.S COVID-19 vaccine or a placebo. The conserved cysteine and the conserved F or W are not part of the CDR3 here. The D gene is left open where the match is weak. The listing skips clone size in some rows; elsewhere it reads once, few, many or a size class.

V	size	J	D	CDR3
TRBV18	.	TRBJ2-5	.	ASSARGGQETQY
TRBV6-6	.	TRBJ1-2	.	ASSYRTGGYT
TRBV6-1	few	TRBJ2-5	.	ASSERGPSETQY
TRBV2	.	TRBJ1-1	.	ASSEEGMVTEAF
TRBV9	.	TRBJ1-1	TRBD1	ASSGLQGDTEAF
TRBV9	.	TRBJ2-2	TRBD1	ASSRTRGQFGELF
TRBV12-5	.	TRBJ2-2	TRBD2	ASGLTRLAGGSENTGELF
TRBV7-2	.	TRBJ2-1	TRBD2	ASSFSLAGGDEQF
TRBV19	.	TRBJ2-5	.	ASSTTGETQY
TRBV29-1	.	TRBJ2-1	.	SVVTLIITNEQF
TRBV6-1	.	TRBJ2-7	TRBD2	ASSEETSFYEQY
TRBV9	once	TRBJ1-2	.	ASSVELSQGRGGYT
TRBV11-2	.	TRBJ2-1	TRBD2	ASSPRLAGKNNEQF
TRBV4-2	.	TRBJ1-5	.	ASSQVGGRNQPQH
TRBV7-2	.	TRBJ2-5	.	ASSLVPGLKETQY
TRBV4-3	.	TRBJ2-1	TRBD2	ASSTHLAGEQF
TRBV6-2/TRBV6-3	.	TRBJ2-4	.	ASSRTKNIQY
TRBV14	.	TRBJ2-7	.	ASSQGLEGAQY
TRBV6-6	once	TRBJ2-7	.	ASREDASSYEQY
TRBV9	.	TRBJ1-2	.	ASSADIANYGYT
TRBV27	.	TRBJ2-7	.	ASSSTVSTYEQY
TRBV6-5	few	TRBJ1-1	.	ASKTGLNTEAF
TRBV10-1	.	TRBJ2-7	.	ASGDRGSSYEQY
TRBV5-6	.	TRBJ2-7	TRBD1	ASSLEGAAYYEQY